What follows is one T cell receptor (beta chain) and its context. This entry comes from a study of blood T cell repertoires in COVID-19. CDR3 length: 12 amino acids. Trimming cost V 6 bases and J 8 bases; bases outside gene matches: 6. Grouping used clinical history reported by participants in a survey and questionnaire. The authors' processing: Estimates of nucleated cell counts were drawn from the amplification of reference gene primers. The data were produced by immunoSEQ multiplex PCR, yet TCRdb's version contains in-frame clones alone and is incomplete. V, J and clone size derive from that table, while D and trimming were established from the DNA sequence. The sample carries 150,000 to 200,000 clones, around 87% recorded once.

The V gene is TRBV12-3 or TRBV12-4, the J gene TRBJ1-2, with 7 positions matching TRBD1. This sequence originates from a woman between 50 and 59 years old who had recovered from COVID-19. Sequenced sample: PBMCs or T cells enriched from blood (not recorded which). The CDR3 sequence is CASRLRQGGYTF. In DNA form, the CDR3 reads TGTGCCAGCAGGCTAAGACAGGGAGGCTACACCTTC.